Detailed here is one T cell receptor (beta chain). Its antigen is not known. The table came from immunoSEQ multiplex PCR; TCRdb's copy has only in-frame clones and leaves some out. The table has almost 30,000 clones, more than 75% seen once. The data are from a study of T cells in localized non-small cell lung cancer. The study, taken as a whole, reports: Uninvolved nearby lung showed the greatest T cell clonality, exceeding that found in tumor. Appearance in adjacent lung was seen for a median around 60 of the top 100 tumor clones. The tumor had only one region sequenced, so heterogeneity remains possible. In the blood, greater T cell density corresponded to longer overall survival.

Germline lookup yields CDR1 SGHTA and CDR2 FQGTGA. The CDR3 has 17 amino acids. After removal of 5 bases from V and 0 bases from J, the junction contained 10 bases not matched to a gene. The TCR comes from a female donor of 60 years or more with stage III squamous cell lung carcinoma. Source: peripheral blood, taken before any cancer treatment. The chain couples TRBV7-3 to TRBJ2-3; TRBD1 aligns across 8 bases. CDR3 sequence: CASSPPDRGSSTDTQYF. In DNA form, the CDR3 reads TGTGCCAGCAGCCCGCCCGACAGGGGCTCTAGCACAGATACGCAGTATTTT.